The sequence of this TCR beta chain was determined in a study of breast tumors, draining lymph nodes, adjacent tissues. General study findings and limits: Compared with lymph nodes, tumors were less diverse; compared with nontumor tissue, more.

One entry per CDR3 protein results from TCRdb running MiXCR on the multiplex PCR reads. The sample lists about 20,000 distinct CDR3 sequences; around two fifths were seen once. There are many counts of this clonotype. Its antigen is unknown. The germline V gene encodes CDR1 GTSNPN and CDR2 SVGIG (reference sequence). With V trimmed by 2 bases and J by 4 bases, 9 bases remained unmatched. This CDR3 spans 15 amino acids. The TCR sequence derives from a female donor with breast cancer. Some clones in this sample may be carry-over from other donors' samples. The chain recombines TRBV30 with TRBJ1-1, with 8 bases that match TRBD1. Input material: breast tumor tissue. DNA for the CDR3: TGTGCCTGGAGTACACCCTGGACAGGGAGCACTGAAGCTTTCTTT. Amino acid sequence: CAWSTPWTGSTEAFF.